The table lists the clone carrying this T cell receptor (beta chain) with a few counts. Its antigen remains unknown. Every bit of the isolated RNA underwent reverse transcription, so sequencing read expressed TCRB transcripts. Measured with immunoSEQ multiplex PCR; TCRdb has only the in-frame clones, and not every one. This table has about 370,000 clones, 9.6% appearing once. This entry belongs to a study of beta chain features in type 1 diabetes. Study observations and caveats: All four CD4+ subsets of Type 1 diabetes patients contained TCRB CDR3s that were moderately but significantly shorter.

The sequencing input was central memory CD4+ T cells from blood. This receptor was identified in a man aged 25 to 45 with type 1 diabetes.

This chain's CDR3 is CASSYSSQGKSEAFF. DNA of the CDR3: TGTGCCAGCAGTTACTCGAGTCAGGGGAAGTCTGAAGCTTTCTTT. V gene TRBV6-5 combines with J gene TRBJ1-1; D may be TRBD1 (6 bases). This CDR3 spans 15 amino acids. V lost 0 bases, J lost 6 bases, and 14 bases lay in between. CDR1 is MNHEY and CDR2 is SVGAGI in the germline V gene.